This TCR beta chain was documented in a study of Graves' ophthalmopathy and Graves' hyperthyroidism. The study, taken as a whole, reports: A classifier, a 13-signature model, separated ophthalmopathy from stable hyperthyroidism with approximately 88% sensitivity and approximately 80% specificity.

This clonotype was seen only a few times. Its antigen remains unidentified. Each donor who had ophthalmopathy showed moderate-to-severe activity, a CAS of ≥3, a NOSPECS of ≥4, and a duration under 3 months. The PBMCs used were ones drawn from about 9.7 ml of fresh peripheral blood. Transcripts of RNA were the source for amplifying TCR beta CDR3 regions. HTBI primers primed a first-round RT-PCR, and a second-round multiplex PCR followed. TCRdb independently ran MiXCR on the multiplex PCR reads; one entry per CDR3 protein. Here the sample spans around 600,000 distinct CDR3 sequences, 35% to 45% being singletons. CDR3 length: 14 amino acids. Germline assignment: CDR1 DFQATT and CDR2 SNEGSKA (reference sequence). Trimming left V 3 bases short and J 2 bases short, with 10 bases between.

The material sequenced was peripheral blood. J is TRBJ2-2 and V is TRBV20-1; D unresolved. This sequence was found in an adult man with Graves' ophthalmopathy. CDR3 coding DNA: TGCAGTGCTAGGCGGACGGTAAACACCGGGGAGCTGTTTTTT. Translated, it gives CSARRTVNTGELFF.